This T cell receptor (beta chain) was observed in a study of blood T cell repertoires in COVID-19. The germline gives CDR1 ENHRY, CDR2 SYGVKD. With 7 bases removed from V and 4 bases from J, the gap between germline ends came to 17 bases. The CDR3 is made up of 15 amino acids. Assay: immunoSEQ multiplex PCR; the TCRdb copy retains only in-frame clones and omits some. The sample includes 95,000 to 100,000 clones, 85% of them seen just once. The chain employs TRBV10-3 and TRBJ2-1; D gene ambiguous. Sequencing input: peripheral blood. The sequence was collected from a woman in her seventies with active or convalescent COVID-19. The DNA of the CDR3 is TGTGCCATCACCGCCCGGCAGTCAGGATACAATGAGCAGTTCTTC. Translating it yields CAITARQSGYNEQFF.